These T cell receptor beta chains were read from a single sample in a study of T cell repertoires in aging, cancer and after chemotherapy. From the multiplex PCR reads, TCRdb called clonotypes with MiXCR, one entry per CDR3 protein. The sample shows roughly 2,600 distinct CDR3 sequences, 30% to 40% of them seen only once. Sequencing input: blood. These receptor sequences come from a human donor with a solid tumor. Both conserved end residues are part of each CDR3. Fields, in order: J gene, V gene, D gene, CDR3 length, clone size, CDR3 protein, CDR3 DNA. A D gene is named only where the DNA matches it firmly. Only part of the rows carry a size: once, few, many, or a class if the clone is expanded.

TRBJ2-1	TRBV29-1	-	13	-	CSVFFSLYNEQFF	TGCAGCGTTTTCTTCAGCTTATACAATGAGCAGTTCTTC
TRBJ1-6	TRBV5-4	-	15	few	CASSLDPGNNSPLHF	TGTGCCAGCAGCTTGGACCCAGGGAACAATTCACCCCTCCACTTT
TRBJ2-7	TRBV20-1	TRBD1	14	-	CSAMSSTGEYEQYF	TGCAGTGCTATGTCGTCGACAGGGGAGTACGAGCAGTACTTC
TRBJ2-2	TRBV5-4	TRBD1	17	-	CASSLARGGGNTGELFF	TGTGCCAGCAGCTTGGCCAGAGGGGGCGGAAACACCGGGGAGCTGTTTTTT
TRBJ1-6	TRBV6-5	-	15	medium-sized	CASSDTSSYNSPLHF	TGTGCCAGCAGTGACACGAGCTCCTATAATTCACCCCTCCACTTT
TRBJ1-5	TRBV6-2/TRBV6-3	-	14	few	CASSYHGEVQPQHF	TGTGCCAGCAGTTACCACGGGGAAGTGCAGCCCCAGCATTTT
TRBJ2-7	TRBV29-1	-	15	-	CSVEGGGRTTYEQYF	TGCAGCGTTGAAGGAGGCGGCAGGACAACCTACGAGCAGTACTTC
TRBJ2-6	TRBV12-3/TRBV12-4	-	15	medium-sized	CASSFRGSGANVLTF	TGTGCCAGCAGTTTTCGGGGGTCCGGGGCCAACGTCCTGACTTTC
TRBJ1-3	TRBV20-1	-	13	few	CSARAQGLHTIYF	TGCAGTGCTAGAGCCCAGGGGTTGCACACCATATATTTT
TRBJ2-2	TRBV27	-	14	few	CASSQDSRPGELFF	TGTGCCAGCAGTCAGGACAGTAGGCCCGGGGAGCTGTTTTTT
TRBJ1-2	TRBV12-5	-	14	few	CASGLVRPIYGYTF	TGTGCTAGTGGTTTGGTACGTCCGATCTATGGCTACACCTTC
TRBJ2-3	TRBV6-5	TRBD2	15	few	CASRQTSGSTDTQYF	TGTGCCAGCAGACAGACTAGCGGGAGTACAGATACGCAGTATTTT
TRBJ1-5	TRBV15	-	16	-	CATSSSSGTPNQPQHF	TGTGCCACCAGCAGTTCTTCCGGGACACCTAATCAGCCCCAGCATTTT
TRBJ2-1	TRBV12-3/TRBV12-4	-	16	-	CASSQGGTRSYNEQFF	TGTGCCAGCAGCCAAGGAGGGACCCGATCCTACAATGAGCAGTTCTTC
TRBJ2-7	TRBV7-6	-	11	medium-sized	CASSSRDLWYF	TGTGCCAGCAGCTCTCGGGACTTATGGTACTTC
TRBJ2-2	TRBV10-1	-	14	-	CASGRTRLAGELFF	TGCGCCAGCGGACGGACCCGACTAGCCGGGGAGCTGTTTTTT
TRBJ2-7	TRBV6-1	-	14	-	CASSERRETDEQYF	TGTGCCAGCAGTGAAAGAAGGGAGACGGACGAGCAGTACTTC
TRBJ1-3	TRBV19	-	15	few	CASSITVPSGNTIYF	TGTGCCAGTAGTATAACAGTCCCTTCTGGAAACACCATATATTTT
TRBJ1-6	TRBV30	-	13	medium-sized	CACSRAYNSPLHF	TGTGCCTGTTCCAGGGCCTATAATTCACCCCTCCACTTT
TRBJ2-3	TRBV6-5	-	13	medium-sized	CASSARIDNAQYF	TGTGCCAGCAGTGCCCGGATTGATAATGCGCAGTATTTT
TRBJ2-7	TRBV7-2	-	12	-	CASSPGGYEQYF	TGTGCCAGCAGCCCTGGGGGATACGAGCAGTACTTC
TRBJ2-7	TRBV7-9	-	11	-	CASSPDYEQYF	TGTGCCAGCAGCCCGGACTACGAGCAGTACTTC